This TCR beta chain was obtained from a study of Graves' ophthalmopathy and Graves' hyperthyroidism. The CDR3 totals 15 residues. The germline CDR1 and CDR2 sequences are MNHNS and SASEGT. The trim removed 4 bases at V and 4 bases at J, leaving 7 bases unmatched. Moderate-to-severe activity, CAS ≥3, NOSPECS ≥4 and a duration under 3 months were seen in donors with ophthalmopathy. Investigators amplified TCR beta CDR3 regions from RNA transcripts. Second-round multiplex PCR came after a first-round RT-PCR that employed HTBI primers. One entry per CDR3 protein, called by TCRdb with MiXCR from the multiplex PCR reads. The sample consists of some 160,000 distinct CDR3 sequences, approximately 40% of them appearing once. This clonotype was picked up many times.

Sample: peripheral blood. This sequence was found in a man younger than 45 with Graves' ophthalmopathy. The J gene is TRBJ1-2, the V gene TRBV6-1, with 9 bases lining up with TRBD1. The CDR3 spells CASSVTDRGSYGYTF. The CDR3 DNA is TGTGCCAGCAGTGTAACAGACAGGGGGTCCTATGGCTACACCTTC.